This T cell receptor (beta chain) was found in a study of shared clonotypes between healthy human individuals (TCRdb year 2020). Regarding the study in general: A few men and a couple of women, aged 18 to 49 years, made up the cohort. For each donor, CD4 naive and CD4 memory were each given three plates, CD8 naive was given two plates, and CD8 memory was given one plate. Blood TCR repertoires of about five healthy adults were deeply sequenced to estimate repertoire size and the extent of clonotype sharing between individuals. Libraries were prepared and TCR repertoires were sequenced by different laboratories using diverse techniques, in order to increase sequencing depth and limit assay-specific biases. Per donor, leukapheresis produced somewhere between about 0.8 and 9 billion PBMCs. Summary of the overall study and its limitations: Pairwise subsampling led to the expectation that sequencing depth would affect the degree of clonotype sharing among donors. Naive subsets generally had larger estimated clonotype richness than memory subsets did. Only blood was sampled, and tissue TCR repertoires likely differ from those in blood. The small number of donors limited the genetic and exposure-history diversity represented. Incomplete sequencing was indicated by rarefaction of sorted-subset datasets, despite the large sequencing depth. When four donors were compared, the shared fraction of clonotypes was 5% to 6.5% for naive CD4, more than 3% for naive CD8, about 2.4% for memory CD4, and 0.35% to 0.4% for memory CD8. Compared with non-shared clonotypes, clonotypes shared by all four sorted-subset donors had higher generation probabilities.

Measured from the cysteine to the phenylalanine, the CDR3 is 15 residues long. The DNA shown is the 45-base CDR3, in frame from base 1. Taken from the germline V gene, the CDR1 and CDR2 loops are MDHEN and SYDVKM. V has 8 bases trimmed and J has 0 bases trimmed; junction bases matching no gene number 2. As regards this clone: Its recognized antigen is unknown. Per-base quality was not reported, and no clone a single base away is much larger than it.

Donors were healthy HIV-negative adults with no recently reported acute infections or vaccinations. Every donor was a Caucasian adult living in Nashville, Tennessee, USA. CD4+ T cells were enriched by magnetic negative selection; naive cells were then positively selected on CD45RA, and the negative fraction formed the memory subset. After blood collection by leukapheresis, PBMCs were isolated using Ficoll-Histopaque density gradient centrifugation and then cryopreserved in the vapor phase of liquid nitrogen. Analytical flow cytometry was used to check the purity and quantity of each magnetically sorted T cell population. Genomic DNA was isolated from every sorted fraction and measured by UV absorbance on a Nanodrop 2000c. Using the deep immunoSEQ assay, TCR CDR3 regions were amplified from genomic DNA by multiplex PCR. For each cell subset, the extracted genomic DNA was distributed evenly across all wells of several immunoSEQ 96-well plates, and each plate served as one replicate. Each replicate PCR for sorted subsets received about 0.2 ug genomic DNA, equal to roughly 33,000 T cell genomes. Purified libraries were measured with a Qubit 3.0 fluorometer, size-checked on a Bioanalyzer 2100, and measured again with the KAPA Library Quantification kit. Every immunoSEQ 96-well plate was sequenced on a dedicated single-read 150-cycle Illumina NextSeq 550 flow cell. Per the source publication's procedure: Because the immunoSEQ output held only junctional sequences and lacked quality scores, the filtering could not match the filtering applied to full-length reads. Sequences were annotated with PyIR, a Python wrapper for IgBLAST v1.9, and V/J genes and CDR3 were assigned using IMGT germline references. Reads were removed for weak V/J assignments (E-value above 1e-6), missing CDR3, stop codons, out-of-frame junctions, or ambiguous translated residues. V3J clonotypes were defined as sequences sharing an identical inferred V gene, J gene, and CDR3 amino acid sequence. To compute the percentage overlap between repertoires, the number of shared unique clonotypes was divided by the size of the smaller repertoire. Richness of each repertoire was evaluated using RTK rarefaction, the Chao1 estimator, and Recon v2.1 estimates of unobserved clonotypes. OLGA was used to compute generation probabilities for all TCRbeta clonotypes that the gDNA method yielded from a handful of donors. Drawn from immuneACCESS, this table holds only the in-frame rearrangements with V and J called that TCRdb kept. Clones are partly lost; checked studies trace under half to an unresolved V gene and leave the rest unexplained. The V and J calls and clone size come from that table; D and trimming were worked out from the DNA. The sample includes approximately 2,000,000 clones, with roughly 92% observed a single time. About 0.41% of the sample is in the top ten clones.

The TCR was taken from a man younger than 35 in good health. Some clones in this sample may be carry-over from other donors' samples. Sequenced input: naive CD4+ T cells from PBMCs. The cell subset or site label, read with the paper, signifies: CD45RA+ positively selected. The chain is assembled from TRBV28 and TRBJ2-6; 9 nucleotides in the junction match TRBD1. The CDR3 loop reads CASGTGLSGANVLTF. The DNA is as follows: TGTGCCAGCGGGACAGGGCTCTCTGGGGCCAACGTCCTGACTTTC.